This T cell receptor (beta chain) comes out of a study of low-dose radiotherapy and immunotherapy resistance in tumors. cDNA synthesis used a TRAV/TRBV-specific primer set for both chains. TCR amplification involved 15 to 20 PCR cycles with a constant-region primer and V-primer adapter. TCRdb analysed the reads with MiXCR anew, one entry per CDR3 protein. This table has approximately 89,000 distinct CDR3 sequences, under 20% appearing once. Time point here: before trial treatment. Per germline, CDR1 MGHRA and CDR2 YSYEKL. CDR3 length equals 19 residues. J gave up 3 bases and V 0 bases, and 14 bases lay outside the gene matches. This clonotype was observed at least ten times.

V usage is TRBV4-1 and J usage is TRBJ2-7; 10 bases are a match to TRBD2. Sequenced here: PBMCs, sampled before treatment. This sequence was found in a male donor with prostate cancer. CDR3 nucleotides: TGCGCCAGCAGCCAAGATCCCCCGGGGTGGTCTAGCGGGAGCTACGAGCAGTACTTC. This codes for CASSQDPPGWSSGSYEQYF.